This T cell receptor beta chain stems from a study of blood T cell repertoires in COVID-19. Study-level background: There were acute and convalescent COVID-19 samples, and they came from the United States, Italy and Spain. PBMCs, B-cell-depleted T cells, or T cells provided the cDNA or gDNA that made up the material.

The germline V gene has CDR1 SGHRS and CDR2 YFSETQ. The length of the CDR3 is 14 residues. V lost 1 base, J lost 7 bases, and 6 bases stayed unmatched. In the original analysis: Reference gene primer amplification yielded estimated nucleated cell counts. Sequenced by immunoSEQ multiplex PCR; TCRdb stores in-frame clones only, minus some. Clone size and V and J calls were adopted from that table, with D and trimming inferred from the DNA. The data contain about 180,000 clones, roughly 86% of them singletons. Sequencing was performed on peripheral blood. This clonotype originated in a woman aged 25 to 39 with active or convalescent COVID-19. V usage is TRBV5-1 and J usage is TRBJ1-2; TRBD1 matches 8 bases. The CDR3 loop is CASSLSTGDAGYTF. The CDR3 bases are TGCGCCAGCAGCTTGTCGACAGGGGACGCTGGCTACACCTTC.